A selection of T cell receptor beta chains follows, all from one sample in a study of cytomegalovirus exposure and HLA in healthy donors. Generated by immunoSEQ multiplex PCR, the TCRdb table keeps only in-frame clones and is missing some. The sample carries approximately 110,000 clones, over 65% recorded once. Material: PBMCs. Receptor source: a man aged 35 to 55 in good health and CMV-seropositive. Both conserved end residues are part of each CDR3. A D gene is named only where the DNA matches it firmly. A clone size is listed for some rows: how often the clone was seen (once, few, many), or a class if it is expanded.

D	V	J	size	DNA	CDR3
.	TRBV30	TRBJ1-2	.	TGTGCCTCTCGAGACAGGTCTGGCTACACCTTC	CASRDRSGYTF
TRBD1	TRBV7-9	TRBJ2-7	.	TGTGCCAGCAGCTTAGTTCGAAGTTCGGGACAGTCCTACGAGCAGTACTTC	CASSLVRSSGQSYEQYF
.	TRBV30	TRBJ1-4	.	TGTGCCTGGAGTGTCGGGGGTACCGGTAATGAAAAACTGTTTTTT	CAWSVGGTGNEKLFF
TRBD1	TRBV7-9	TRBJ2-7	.	TGTGCCAGCAGCCAAGCCTCAGGGGGTAACTCCTACGAGCAGTACTTC	CASSQASGGNSYEQYF
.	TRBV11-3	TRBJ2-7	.	TGTGCCAGCAGCGTTGATCAGGGGCCCTCCTACGAGCAGTACTTC	CASSVDQGPSYEQYF
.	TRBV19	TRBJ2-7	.	TGTGCCAGTAGTAGCTCCGTAGCGCTCGAGCAGTACTTC	CASSSSVALEQYF
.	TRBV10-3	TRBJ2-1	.	TGTGCCATCTGGGGGGGTGTCAAAGCGCGGGGGCCCCCTGCGGGGAATGAGCAGTTCTTC	CAIWGGVKARGPPAGNEQFF
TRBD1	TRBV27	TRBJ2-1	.	TGTGCCAGCAGACTGTGGGGACAGGATACCAATGAGCAGTTCTTC	CASRLWGQDTNEQFF
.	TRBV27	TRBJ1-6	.	TGTGCCAGCAGTTTGGCTCAGAATAATTCACCCCTCCACTTT	CASSLAQNNSPLHF
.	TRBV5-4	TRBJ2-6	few	TGTGCCAGCAGCTTGGGAGGGTTCTCTGGGGCCAACGTCCTGACTTTC	CASSLGGFSGANVLTF
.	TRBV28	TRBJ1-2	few	TGTGCCAGCGCCGGGGGGGGGCACTATGGCTACACCTTC	CASAGGGHYGYTF
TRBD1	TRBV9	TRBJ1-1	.	TGTGCCAGCAGCGGACTCCCGCTTATATCGGACAGGCTGAACACTGAAGCTTTCTTT	CASSGLPLISDRLNTEAFF
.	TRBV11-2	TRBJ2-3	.	TGTGCCAGCAGCTTAGGATGGCAGGTCCACACAGATACGCAGTATTTT	CASSLGWQVHTDTQYF
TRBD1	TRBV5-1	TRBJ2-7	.	TGCGCCAGCAGCACTACGACAGGGATCGAGCAGTACTTC	CASSTTTGIEQYF
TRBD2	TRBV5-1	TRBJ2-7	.	TGCGCCAGCAGCTTGGGGGCTAGCGGGAGGAGCGACGAGCAGTACTTC	CASSLGASGRSDEQYF
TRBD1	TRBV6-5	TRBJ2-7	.	TGTGCCAGCAGAAGGGGGACAGCACGATACGAGCAGTACTTC	CASRRGTARYEQYF
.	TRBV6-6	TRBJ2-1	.	TGTGCCAGCAGTAAGGAACTAGTGTACTACAATGAGCAGTTCTTC	CASSKELVYYNEQFF
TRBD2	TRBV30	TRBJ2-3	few	TGTGCCACCATGGGCGGGAGGGCAGAAGATACGCAGTATTTT	CATMGGRAEDTQYF
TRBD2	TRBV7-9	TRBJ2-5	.	TGTGCCAGCAACCCGGGACTAGAATTGAGTGGCCAGTACTTC	CASNPGLELSGQYF
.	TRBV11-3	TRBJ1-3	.	TGTGCCAGCAGCAGGACAGCCGGCGGCACCATATATTTT	CASSRTAGGTIYF